The next 12 T cell receptor beta chains were all read from a single sample in a study of shared clonotypes between healthy human individuals. Naive CD8 cells were CD45RO-negative, positively selected for CCR7, excluding terminally differentiated effector memory CD45RA+ cells. Here immunoSEQ multiplex PCR was the method, and the copy in TCRdb shows in-frame clones only, minus some. The table lists some 2.1 million clones, less than 95% of them singletons. Specimen: naive CD8+ T cells sorted from blood. The receptors stem from a young man in good health.

The V gene is TRBV30, the J gene TRBJ2-2, with D perhaps TRBD1 (6 bases). Germline CDR1 reads GTSNPN; CDR2 reads SVGIG (reference sequence). This CDR3 is built from 16 residues. V lost 3 bases and J lost 4, with 18 bases in between. The CDR3 DNA follows: TGTGCCTGGAGCCCTGACAGGAACACAATCACCGGGGAGCTGTTTTTT. Translated: CAWSPDRNTITGELFF. Looking up the rest from reference TRBV30 and TRBJ2-2 gives the full variable domain: SQTIHQWPATLVQPVGSPLSLECTVEGTSNPNLYWYRQAAGRGLQLLFYSVGIGQISSEVPQNLSASRPQDRQFILSSKKLLLSDSGFYLCAWSPDRNTITGELFFGEGSRLTVL.

This chain joins TRBV28 and TRBJ1-1, with D maybe TRBD1 (5 bases). CDR1 and CDR2 from the germline V gene are MDHEN and SYDVKM. Trimming cost V 2 bases and J 9 bases, with 19 bases left between them. The CDR3 contains 15 residues. The CDR3 sequence is CASSLERGVGYKAFF. CDR3 nucleotide sequence: TGTGCCAGCAGTTTAGAGCGAGGGGTGGGGTACAAAGCTTTCTTT. The complete variable domain, with remaining parts taken from reference TRBV28 and TRBJ1-1, reads DVKVTQSSRYLVKRTGEKVFLECVQDMDHENMFWYRQDPGLGLRLIYFSYDVKMKEKGDIPEGYSVSREKKERFSLILESASTNQTSMYLCASSLERGVGYKAFFGQGTRLTVV.

The CDR3 region is CASSATSLLETQYF. In DNA, the CDR3 is TGTGCCAGCAGCGCGACTAGTCTTTTGGAGACCCAGTACTTC. J is TRBJ2-5 and V is TRBV9; D may be TRBD2 (6 bases). Germline assignment: CDR1 SGDLS and CDR2 YYNGEE. This CDR3 is built from 14 residues. V lost 3 bases to trimming and J lost 5 bases, with 14 bases between them.

The chain carries TRBV29-1 and TRBJ2-3; D may match TRBD1 or TRBD2 (5 bases each). With 3 bases removed from V and 10 bases from J, the gap between germline ends came to 23 bases. Germline assignment: CDR1 SQVTM and CDR2 ANQGSEA. The CDR3 consists of 15 residues. CDR3 in amino acids: CSVEGGAARDIAQYF. The CDR3 DNA reads TGCAGCGTTGAGGGTGGAGCGGCCAGGGATATCGCGCAGTATTTT.

The rearrangement joins TRBV11-2 to TRBJ2-6; D ambiguous. With 5 bases removed from V and 0 bases from J, the gap between germline ends came to 14 bases. The CDR3 has 17 amino acids. Germline CDR1 is SGHAT and CDR2 is FQNNGV. The CDR3 region has the DNA TGTGCCAGCAGCCCCTTGGGTTCTCACTCTGGGGCCAACGTCCTGACTTTC. Its protein is CASSPLGSHSGANVLTF.

The chain links TRBV6-1 to TRBJ2-7; D is possibly TRBD1 or TRBD2 (5 bases each). V lost 8 bases and J 3 bases, leaving 14 bases between the germline ends. Germline values: CDR1 MNHNS, CDR2 SASEGT. CDR3 size: 13 residues. CDR3 sequence reads: CASSRDGDYEQYF. The DNA for the CDR3 is TGTGCCAGCTCTCGGGACGGAGACTACGAGCAGTACTTC.

Here the CDR3 DNA reads TGTGCCAGCAGTTCGGGGACTTTATTCAATCAGCCCCAGCATTTT. Translating gives CASSSGTLFNQPQHF. The chain is built from TRBV27 and TRBJ1-5, with D possibly matching TRBD1 (5 bases). The CDR3 is 15 amino acids. The V end was cut by 4 bases, the J end by 3 bases, with 13 bases between. Germline CDR1 and CDR2: MNHEY and SMNVEV (reference sequence).

The genes are TRBV27 and TRBJ2-1; D possibly corresponds to TRBD1 (5 bases). CDR3 size: 17 residues. CDR1 is MNHEY, CDR2 SMNVEV, per germline (reference sequence). The ends were cut back, 0 bases at V and 5 bases at J, with 17 bases in the middle. Here the CDR3 reads CASSLSVAGINNNEQFF. The DNA of the CDR3 is TGTGCCAGCAGTTTATCGGTGGCAGGGATTAATAACAATGAGCAGTTCTTC.

This rearrangement joins TRBV21-1 to TRBJ2-2; whether TRBD2, the table's D call, matches the DNA was not checked. TRBV21-1 corresponds to a pseudogene. CDR3 length equals 13 residues. The CDR3 region has the DNA TGTGCCAGCAGCAGTCGGGTCGTGAGAGAGCTGTTTTTT. Protein: CASSSRVVRELFF.

The chain recombines TRBV7-2 with TRBJ1-2; 9 nucleotides line up with TRBD1. Germline-derived CDR1 and CDR2 are SGHTA and FQGNSA. The junction had 9 bases not matched to a gene; V was cut back by 5 bases and J by 8 bases. The CDR3 spans 14 residues. CDR3 coding DNA: TGTGCCAGCAGCCCTGCGGACAGGGGAGGAGGCTACACCTTC. Translated, it gives CASSPADRGGGYTF.

The V gene is TRBV5-1, the J gene TRBJ2-1, with 11 bases lining up with TRBD2. J lost 4 bases, V lost 0 bases, and 6 bases had no gene match. Germline V gene data show CDR1 as SGHRS and CDR2 as YFSETQ. The length of the CDR3 is 17 residues. The CDR3 region is CASSLEPGTSGYNEQFF. The CDR3 bases are TGCGCCAGCAGCTTGGAACCCGGGACTAGCGGTTACAATGAGCAGTTCTTC.

The chain couples TRBV30 to TRBJ1-3; no definite D call. CDR1 and CDR2 from the germline V gene are GTSNPN and SVGIG (reference sequence). Trimming took off 0 bases at V and 4 bases at J, with 16 bases between the two ends. This CDR3 has 16 amino acids. The CDR3 spells CAWSVSLPYLGNTIYF. The CDR3, as DNA: TGTGCCTGGAGTGTATCGCTTCCGTATTTAGGAAACACCATATATTTT.